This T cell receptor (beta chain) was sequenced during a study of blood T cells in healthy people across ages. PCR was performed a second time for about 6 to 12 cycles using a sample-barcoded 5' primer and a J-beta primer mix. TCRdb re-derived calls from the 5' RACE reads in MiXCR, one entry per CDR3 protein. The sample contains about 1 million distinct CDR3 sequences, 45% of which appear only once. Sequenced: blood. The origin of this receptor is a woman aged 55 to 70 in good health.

In DNA form, the CDR3 reads TGTGCCAGCAGCCAAGAGTATAGCGGGACCCTATCCTACGAGCAGTACTTC. Its translation: CASSQEYSGTLSYEQYF. The chain carries TRBV3-1 and TRBJ2-7, with 8 bases matching TRBD2. The V gene end was trimmed by 0 bases and the J gene end by 1 base; junction bases not matched to a gene: 8. The germline V gene has CDR1 LGHDT and CDR2 YNNKEL (reference sequence). The CDR3 extends over 17 amino acids.